This TCR beta chain was found in a study of early T cells in non-severe SARS-CoV-2 infection. Study conclusions and caveats: There was a bias toward anti-spike CD8 responses in VDJdb matching, which missed private and CD4 specificities.

V trimming: 3 bases; J trimming: 2 bases; junction bases outside the gene matches: 7. The CDR3 has 15 amino acids. Germline V gene sequence: CDR1 GTSNPN, CDR2 SVGIG (reference sequence). A few counts support this clonotype. Its specificity is unknown. Each CDR3 protein gets one entry after TCRdb re-called the 5' RACE reads with MiXCR. The table shows around 72,000 distinct CDR3 sequences, with about 9.4% occurring only once. The rearrangement joins TRBV30 to TRBJ2-3, with TRBD1 matching over 8 bases. The sequence derives from an adult who was a healthcare worker with PCR-confirmed SARS-CoV-2 infection or an uninfected control (not recorded which). Sequencing was performed on whole blood, taken at baseline. The chain's CDR3 is CAWRAGTGNTDTQYF. The CDR3 nucleotides are TGTGCCTGGAGGGCCGGGACAGGCAACACAGATACGCAGTATTTT.